The next 22 T cell receptor beta chains were all read from a single sample in a study of cytomegalovirus exposure and HLA in healthy donors (dated by TCRdb to 2016 to 2017). To prepare the library, the immunoSEQ multiplex PCR assay was applied. For the multiplex PCR, a mixture combining 60 forward primers for TCR Vbeta segments and 13 reverse primers for TCR Jbeta segments was used. Entries here come from immuneACCESS through TCRdb and include only in-frame sequences with V and J called. Some clones fail to appear in such tables; in the studies checked, an unresolved V gene covers under half of the shortfall, and the cause of the remainder is unknown. The sample table lists roughly 26,000 clones, just under 70% of them with a count of one. The ten largest clones add up to 4% to 4.5% of the sample. The sample consisted of PBMCs. Receptors were obtained from a woman aged 50 to 60 in good health and CMV-seronegative.

This clone was found a few times. The chain links TRBV6-6 to TRBJ2-1; 10 bases line up with TRBD2. The trim removed 6 bases at V and 9 bases at J, leaving 14 bases unmatched. The CDR3 length is 16 residues. CDR1 and CDR2 from the germline V gene are MNHNY and SVGAGI (reference sequence). Here the CDR3 reads CASSYSSSGRSSEQFF. The DNA of the CDR3 is TGTGCCAGCAGCTACAGTAGTAGCGGGAGGTCCAGTGAGCAGTTCTTC.

The chain is built from TRBV5-1 and TRBJ2-5; D may be TRBD1 (6 bases). Germline loops: CDR1 SGHRS, CDR2 YFSETQ. The CDR3 has 15 residues. V was pared by 4 bases and J by 4 bases, with 17 bases between. CDR3 region: CASSGQGKRGETQYF. The CDR3 DNA is TGCGCCAGCAGCGGGCAGGGGAAAAGGGGAGAGACCCAGTACTTC.

V is TRBV27 and J is TRBJ2-7; D ambiguous. The V end was cut by 11 bases, the J end by 2 bases, with 16 bases between. CDR1 is MNHEY, CDR2 SMNVEV, per germline (reference sequence). This CDR3 region has 13 residues. CDR3 in DNA: TGTGCCTCCACTGACGAGCGTCCCTACGAGCAGTACTTC. Residues: CASTDERPYEQYF.

This clone showed up just a few times. V gene TRBV5-1 combines with J gene TRBJ2-5; TRBD1 agrees at 11 bases. The junction had 2 bases not matched to a gene; V was cut back by 0 bases and J by 4 bases. Germline V gene data show CDR1 as SGHRS and CDR2 as YFSETQ. The CDR3 is made up of 15 amino acids. This CDR3 reads CASSLAGQGAETQYF. The DNA for the CDR3 is TGCGCCAGCAGCTTGGCTGGACAGGGGGCAGAGACCCAGTACTTC.

The chain links TRBV25-1 to TRBJ2-7; D remains ambiguous. CDR1 and CDR2 from the germline V gene are MGHDK and SYGVNS. Trimming removed 6 bases at V and 1 base at J, with 13 bases between. This CDR3 comprises 14 residues. The chain's CDR3 is CASSPIYSSYEQYF. The CDR3 nucleotides read TGTGCCAGCAGCCCAATCTATTCGTCCTACGAGCAGTACTTC.

The CDR3 coding sequence is TGTGCCAGCAGAAACAGGGATCGCGGCGAGCAGTACTTC. Translated, it gives CASRNRDRGEQYF. The rearrangement links TRBV6-5 to TRBJ2-7, with D possibly being TRBD1 (6 bases). The germline gives CDR1 MNHEY, CDR2 SVGAGI. V was cut by 6 bases and J by 6 bases, with 15 bases left in between. The CDR3 runs to 13 residues.

This clone was picked up a small number of times. The CDR3 bases are TGCAGCGTTGAAGAGCCTAGCGGGAGCTCCTACAATGAGCAGTTCTTC. Translation gives CSVEEPSGSSYNEQFF. The V and J genes are TRBV29-1 and TRBJ2-1; 10 bases align to TRBD2. There are 16 residues in the CDR3. CDR1 SQVTM and CDR2 ANQGSEA come from the germline V gene. Trimming cost V 0 bases and J 0 bases; bases outside gene matches: 2.

This clone was found a few times. This rearrangement joins TRBV10-1 to TRBJ2-1; D perhaps matches TRBD2 (5 bases). CDR3 length equals 14 residues. Germline-derived CDR1 and CDR2 are WNHNN and SYGVQD (reference sequence). With 8 bases removed from V and 7 bases from J, the gap between germline ends came to 18 bases. This CDR3 is CASSGFPGGNEQFF. Written as DNA, the CDR3 is TGCGCCAGCTCCGGTTTCCCGGGCGGGAATGAGCAGTTCTTC.

V usage is TRBV21-1 and J usage is TRBJ1-3; TRBD1 is the table's D call and was not checked against the DNA. TRBV21-1 is deemed a pseudogene. The CDR3 loop spans 18 amino acids. In DNA, the CDR3 is TGTGCCAGCTACTGCGACTTGACAGGCCTACTGACGGGAAACACCATATATTTT. This sequence encodes CASYCDLTGLLTGNTIYF.

The chain employs TRBV9 and TRBJ1-6, with 8 bases lining up with TRBD1. The CDR3 sequence is 15 residues long. Per the germline V gene, CDR1 is SGDLS and CDR2 is YYNGEE. V lost 4 bases and J lost 8; bases outside the gene matches: 8. CDR3 protein: CASSSQGQGDSPLHF. CDR3 coding DNA: TGTGCCAGCAGCTCTCAAGGACAGGGAGATTCACCCCTCCACTTT.

The CDR3 sequence is CASSRQGGTEAFF. CDR3 bases: TGTGCCAGTAGTAGACAGGGTGGCACTGAAGCTTTCTTT. The chain combines TRBV19 with TRBJ1-1; 7 nucleotides agree with TRBD1. This CDR3 region has 13 residues. Trimming cost V 4 bases and J 4 bases; bases outside gene matches: 3. CDR1 and CDR2 from the germline V gene are LNHDA and SQIVND (reference sequence). The variable domain in full, with the rest retrieved from reference TRBV19 and TRBJ1-1, is DGGITQSPKYLFRKEGQNVTLSCEQNLNHDAMYWYRQDPGQGLRLIYYSQIVNDFQKGDIAEGYSVSREKKESFPLTVTSAQKNPTAFYLCASSRQGGTEAFFGQGTRLTVV.

In this sample, this clone turned up a few times. The rearrangement joins TRBV6-6 to TRBJ1-6, with D uncertain. This CDR3 is built from 13 residues. Trimming cost V 5 bases and J 4 bases, with 6 bases left between them. CDR1 and CDR2 (germline): MNHNY, SVGAGI (reference sequence). CDR3 coding DNA: TGTGCCAGCAGTAACAGATATAATTCACCCCTCCACTTT. It translates to CASSNRYNSPLHF.

The chain employs TRBV6-5 and TRBJ2-5; weak D call: TRBD1 (5 bases). V lost 2 bases and J 7 bases, leaving 17 bases between the germline ends. This CDR3 contains 15 residues. Germline assignment: CDR1 MNHEY and CDR2 SVGAGI. CDR3 in amino acids: CASSYRTAGLGTQYF. CDR3 nucleotide sequence: TGTGCCAGCAGTTACAGGACCGCAGGGTTGGGGACCCAGTACTTC.

The J gene is TRBJ2-7, the V gene TRBV13, with 9 positions matching TRBD1. The V and J ends lost 3 bases and 6 bases, in that order; junction bases with no gene match: 9. Germline loops: CDR1 PRHDT, CDR2 FYEKMQ (reference sequence). The CDR3 contains 15 residues. The chain's CDR3 is CASSLGDRVPSEQYF. The CDR3, as DNA: TGTGCCAGCAGCTTGGGGGACAGGGTGCCATCCGAGCAGTACTTC.

The rearrangement joins TRBV2 to TRBJ1-5; D remains unclear. Germline CDR1 SNHLY, CDR2 FYNNEI. V dropped 1 base and J dropped 7 bases, with 14 bases sitting between them. The CDR3 has 15 residues. As DNA, the CDR3 is TGTGCCAGCAGTGAAGTGGCGAGGGTCCCCCAGCCCCAGCATTTT. Its translation is CASSEVARVPQPQHF.

The count of this clone is one. This chain uses TRBV7-9 with TRBJ1-4; 12 bases line up with TRBD1. This CDR3 has 15 residues. The germline CDR1 and CDR2 sequences are SEHNR and FQNEAQ (reference sequence). V gave up 5 bases and J gave up 7 bases; unmatched junction bases: 5. CDR3 nucleotide sequence: TGTGCCAGCAGCGGATGGGACAGGGGGCGTGAAAAACTGTTTTTT. It codes for CASSGWDRGREKLFF.

The chain carries TRBV27 and TRBJ2-7; possibly TRBD2 for D (6 bases). This CDR3 spans 13 amino acids. Deletions cut 5 bases from V and 3 bases from J, with 11 bases between. Germline V gives CDR1 MNHEY, CDR2 SMNVEV (reference sequence). Written as DNA, the CDR3 is TGTGCCAGCAGTCGGGACTCCAGCTACGAGCAGTACTTC. It codes for CASSRDSSYEQYF.

This chain links TRBV7-6 with TRBJ2-7; TRBD1 matches at 7 bases. Trimming took 3 bases from V and 6 from J; bases not matched to a gene: 8. The germline gives CDR1 SGHVS, CDR2 FNYEAQ. The CDR3 has 14 residues. The CDR3 reads CASSFGQEMPEQYF. The CDR3 DNA reads as TGTGCCAGCAGCTTCGGACAGGAAATGCCCGAGCAGTACTTC.

This clone was observed a few times. This chain links TRBV15 with TRBJ1-4, with unresolved D. V was pared by 9 bases and J by 3 bases, with 11 bases between. The CDR3 runs 13 residues. The germline V gene encodes CDR1 LNHNV and CDR2 YYDKDF (reference sequence). The CDR3 spells CATSELPNEKLFF. Written as DNA, the CDR3 is TGTGCCACGTCTGAGCTACCTAATGAAAAACTGTTTTTT.

The chain combines TRBV13 with TRBJ1-4, with D perhaps TRBD1 (6 bases). V was trimmed by 0 bases and J by 13 bases, leaving 9 bases between them. CDR1 is PRHDT, CDR2 FYEKMQ, per germline (reference sequence). This CDR3 is built from 12 residues. DNA of the CDR3: TGTGCCAGCAGCTTAGGACAGGGAGCACTGTTTTTT. Protein sequence: CASSLGQGALFF.

The chain has TRBV5-6 and TRBJ2-5; 8 bases align to TRBD2. V was pared by 3 bases and J by 5 bases, with 3 bases of the junction left unmatched. This CDR3 spans 13 amino acids. Per germline, CDR1 SGHDT and CDR2 YYEEEE. The CDR3 sequence: CASSWTSLETQYF. DNA for the CDR3: TGTGCCAGCAGCTGGACTAGCTTGGAGACCCAGTACTTC.

This rearrangement joins TRBV6-5 to TRBJ2-1, with 10 bases matching TRBD2. V dropped 3 bases and J dropped 10; count of bases not matched to a gene: 9. The CDR3 sequence is 15 residues long. CDR1 MNHEY and CDR2 SVGAGI come from the germline V gene. CDR3 bases: TGTGCCAGCAGTTATGCGGGACTAGCGATCGACGAGCAGTTCTTC. Its protein is CASSYAGLAIDEQFF.